A single sample gave rise to the 19 T cell receptor beta chains below, sequenced in a study of OX40 agonist ivuxolimab in advanced cancers. Sequencing was performed with immunoSEQ multiplex PCR; in TCRdb, only in-frame clones are kept and a portion is missing. The table has around 20,000 clones, approximately 80% seen once. The sample was CD4+ or CD8+ T cells sorted from blood, taken in a trial of the OX40 agonist ivuxolimab. All receptors derive from an adult with an advanced solid tumor such as melanoma, head and neck, liver or kidney cancer.

This clone turned up a few times. V gene TRBV4-1 combines with J gene TRBJ2-5; a possible D gene is TRBD1 (5 bases). Trimming shortened V by 2 bases and J by 1 base, and 11 bases separated the two germline ends. Germline V gene data show CDR1 as MGHRA and CDR2 as YSYEKL. This CDR3 has 15 amino acids. DNA of the CDR3: TGCGCCAGCAGCCAATCCCAGGGCAGCCAAGAGACCCAGTACTTC. It specifies CASSQSQGSQETQYF.

The chain recombines TRBV28 with TRBJ2-5, with D possibly being TRBD1 (7 bases). The CDR3 runs to 17 residues. From germline, CDR1 is MDHEN and CDR2 SYDVKM. V was trimmed by 4 bases and J by 7 bases, leaving 25 bases between them. The CDR3 protein is CASSSSDGTAPVGTQYF. The CDR3 bases are TGTGCCAGCAGTTCTAGCGACGGGACAGCACCTGTCGGGACCCAGTACTTC.

The chain links TRBV30 to TRBJ2-7, with 9 bases that match TRBD1. This CDR3 contains 15 residues. V dropped 5 bases and J dropped 7; count of bases not matched to a gene: 15. Per germline, CDR1 GTSNPN and CDR2 SVGIG (reference sequence). CDR3 DNA sequence: TGTGCCTGGCGATCCGGGACAGGGACAGTCGGGGAGCAGTACTTC. Its protein product is CAWRSGTGTVGEQYF.

V usage is TRBV5-8 and J usage is TRBJ2-3, with 7 positions matching TRBD1. The CDR3 is 13 amino acids. Unmatched junction bases numbered 1, after V lost 2 bases and J lost 4 bases. Germline CDR1 and CDR2: SGHTS and YDEGEE. The CDR3 bases are TGTGCCAGCAGCTTCCAGGGGGCAGATACGCAGTATTTT. Amino acid sequence: CASSFQGADTQYF.

The rearrangement uses TRBV15 and TRBJ2-7, with D possibly TRBD1 on 6 matching bases. Trimming removed 4 bases at V and 3 bases at J, with 16 bases between. CDR1 and CDR2 (germline): LNHNV, YYDKDF (reference sequence). The CDR3 covers 15 residues. CDR3 residues: CATSIRWGPDYEQYF. DNA of the CDR3: TGTGCCACCAGCATTCGTTGGGGGCCCGACTACGAGCAGTACTTC.

This chain connects TRBV30 to TRBJ2-2, with D possibly matching TRBD2 (5 bases). CDR1 is GTSNPN, CDR2 SVGIG, per germline (reference sequence). V lost 0 bases and J lost 5, with 13 bases in between. The length of the CDR3 is 15 residues. DNA of the CDR3: TGTGCCTGGAGTGTACGAAGCGGAGGTACCGGGGAGCTGTTTTTT. Protein sequence: CAWSVRSGGTGELFF.

The chain carries TRBV4-3 and TRBJ2-2; no clear D gene. Between the trimmed V and J ends, which lost 1 base and 5 bases, there was a span of 2 bases. The CDR3 extends over 12 amino acids. From germline, CDR1 is LGHNA and CDR2 YSLEER. CDR3 residues: CASSQGTGELFF. CDR3 DNA: TGCGCCAGCAGCCAAGGAACCGGGGAGCTGTTTTTT.

The chain links TRBV27 to TRBJ2-7; 9 bases map to TRBD2. Germline values: CDR1 MNHEY, CDR2 SMNVEV (reference sequence). V was pared by 9 bases and J by 1 base, with 4 bases of the junction left unmatched. This CDR3 spans 13 amino acids. CDR3 bases: TGTGCCAGTAGCGGGGGAGGGTCCTACGAGCAGTACTTC. Protein: CASSGGGSYEQYF.

The V gene is TRBV6-1, the J gene TRBJ2-7; D may be TRBD1 or TRBD2 (5 bases each). Germline lookup yields CDR1 MNHNS and CDR2 SASEGT. V shed 2 bases and J shed 2 bases, with 10 bases lying between them. The CDR3 consists of 14 residues. CDR3 nucleotides: TGTGCCAGCAGTGAACTGGGGACCCCCTACGAGCAGTACTTC. The encoded protein is CASSELGTPYEQYF.

The DNA for the CDR3 is TGTGCCAGCAGCTTTATACAGGGATCCGAGCAGTACTTC. It specifies CASSFIQGSEQYF. The rearrangement uses TRBV7-9 and TRBJ2-7; a weak D match, TRBD1 (6 bases). The germline CDR1 and CDR2 sequences are SEHNR and FQNEAQ (reference sequence). Trimming removed 3 bases at V and 6 bases at J, with 12 bases between. There are 13 residues in the CDR3.

This chain links TRBV11-2 with TRBJ1-1, with D unclear. CDR1 and CDR2 from the germline V gene are SGHAT and FQNNGV. This CDR3 contains 13 residues. V shed 3 bases and J shed 1 base, with 6 bases lying between them. This CDR3 is CASSFWGNTEAFF. Written as DNA, the CDR3 is TGTGCCAGCAGCTTTTGGGGGAACACTGAAGCTTTCTTT.

The V gene is TRBV7-7, the J gene TRBJ2-7; weak D call: TRBD2 (5 bases). CDR3 length equals 13 residues. The germline V and J ends were trimmed by 2 bases and 1 base, with 6 bases remaining between them. Germline V gene data show CDR1 as SSHAT and CDR2 as FNYEAQ (reference sequence). CDR3 sequence reads: CASSLSGSYEQYF. In DNA, the CDR3 is TGTGCCAGCAGCTTAAGCGGATCCTACGAGCAGTACTTC.

By frequency in the sample, this clone is large. The chain is built from TRBV15 and TRBJ2-7; no clear D gene. The CDR3 covers 14 residues. The germline V gene has CDR1 LNHNV and CDR2 YYDKDF (reference sequence). V gave up 0 bases and J gave up 6 bases, with 12 bases separating them. The CDR3 coding sequence is TGTGCCACCAGCAGAGATGGCGGATCCAGCGAGCAGTACTTC. This encodes CATSRDGGSSEQYF.

This clone was seen more than once but under ten times. CDR3 region: CASSQEPGQVYEQYF. DNA of the CDR3: TGTGCCAGCAGCCAAGAACCGGGACAGGTCTACGAGCAGTACTTC. The chain recombines TRBV14 with TRBJ2-7; 8 bases are a match to TRBD1. The CDR3 extends over 15 amino acids. Germline CDR1 is SGHDN and CDR2 is FVKESK. The V segment lost 0 bases and the J segment 3 bases; nucleotides outside the gene matches: 4.

The chain employs TRBV6-1 and TRBJ2-7, with a possible D match to TRBD1 (5 bases). The CDR3 runs 14 residues. Between the trimmed V and J ends, which lost 4 bases and 3 bases, there was a span of 13 bases. Germline V gene data show CDR1 as MNHNS and CDR2 as SASEGT. This chain's CDR3 is CASSVRGEHYEQYF. The CDR3 DNA reads as TGTGCCAGCAGTGTTAGGGGCGAACACTACGAGCAGTACTTC.

The chain joins TRBV28 to TRBJ2-7; 8 bases agree with TRBD1. CDR1 MDHEN and CDR2 SYDVKM come from the germline V gene. The length of the CDR3 is 14 residues. V lost 6 bases, J lost 2 bases, and 6 bases stayed unmatched. CDR3 nucleotides: TGTGCCAGCAGGTACGGACAGGGCGCCTACGAGCAGTACTTC. Translating gives CASRYGQGAYEQYF. Looking up the rest from reference TRBV28 and TRBJ2-7 gives the full variable domain: DVKVTQSSRYLVKRTGEKVFLECVQDMDHENMFWYRQDPGLGLRLIYFSYDVKMKEKGDIPEGYSVSREKKERFSLILESASTNQTSMYLCASRYGQGAYEQYFGPGTRLTVT.

CDR3 region: CATMWGGRQPQHF. Written as DNA, the CDR3 is TGTGCCACCATGTGGGGTGGGCGTCAGCCCCAGCATTTT. The chain recombines TRBV19 with TRBJ1-5; D unclear. V was clipped by 10 bases and J by 6 bases, with 16 bases between them. This CDR3 spans 13 amino acids. Germline V gene lookup returns CDR1 LNHDA and CDR2 SQIVND (reference sequence).

This clone came up a few times. The chain carries TRBV5-4 and TRBJ2-2; the match to TRBD2 covers 14 bases. The CDR3 loop spans 18 amino acids. With 1 base clipped from V and 4 bases from J, the junction kept 6 bases outside the gene matches. CDR1 and CDR2 (germline): SGHNT, YYREEE (reference sequence). The CDR3 region is CASSLRTSGGLGTGELFF. Here the CDR3 DNA reads TGTGCCAGCAGCTTGAGGACTAGCGGGGGGTTGGGCACCGGGGAGCTGTTTTTT.

This clone was seen only once. The DNA for the CDR3 is TGTGCCAGCAGCGTGAGGACCATTGGGCGGGAAAGAGTGGAGGAGCAGTTCTTC. This translates into CASSVRTIGRERVEEQFF. This sequence joins TRBV9 and TRBJ2-1; D might be TRBD2 (6 bases). CDR1 SGDLS and CDR2 YYNGEE come from the germline V gene. This CDR3 has 18 residues. V was cut by 2 bases and J by 10 bases, with 28 bases left in between.